Given below is one TCR beta chain in context. No antigen is known for it. No qualities accompany the bases; no much larger clone lies one base away. TCRbeta CDR3 regions were amplified from genomic DNA using the immunoSEQ Assay, a bias-controlled multiplex PCR. The study's processing was this. The number of nucleated cells in each sample was estimated from the amplification of reference gene primers within the assay. Sequence reads were collapsed and filtered to measure the absolute abundance of every unique TCRbeta CDR3 rearrangement. For each sample, productive Simpson clonality was calculated as the square root of Simpson's diversity index across productive rearrangements. TCRdb mirrors the immuneACCESS table, restricted to in-frame sequences. Some clones are absent from its copies; in checked studies, under half trace to an unresolved V gene, and the reason for the others is unknown. V and J calls and clone size are given by that table; D and trimming were obtained from the DNA. Across this sample there are about 180,000 clones, with roughly four fifths seen only once. In total, the top ten clones hold about 8.3% of the sample.

These data originate in a study of blood T cell repertoires in COVID-19 (dated by TCRdb to the early 2020s). About the investigation overall: Samples from collaborators originated in the United States, Italy and Spain and spanned both the acute and convalescent phases of COVID-19. The material from the prospective study consisted of cDNA or gDNA derived from T cells, B-cell-depleted T cells, or PBMCs. Subjects who had been exposed to COVID-19, were actively infected with it, or had recovered from it provided the deeply sampled blood TCRbeta repertoires that made up the dataset. The repertoires were released in a freely available public database meant as a resource for research on the immune response to SARS-CoV-2. The samples were drawn from two sources: the first 160 participants of the ongoing ImmuneRACE study, and 1,000 to 1,500 subjects contributed by 6 global collaborators. The sample metadata nearly always contained a de-identified subject ID, COVID-19 status, age in years and sex. Where available, HLA class I and class II types were obtained from metadata supplied by the sample provider rather than from assay-based typing. Study-level results and caveats: The quantity of clinical and demographic metadata differed by source and by participant and was supplied without curation.

V loses 1 base at its end and J loses 5 bases; junction bases beyond the gene matches: 6. From the cysteine up to the phenylalanine, the CDR3 has a length of 16 residues. CDR3 DNA is the only sequence kept; it has 48 bases, read in frame from the first base. The germline V gene provides CDR1 SGHTA and CDR2 FQGNSA. At one collaborating source in Seattle, patients were enrolled during active infection and were followed longitudinally through the course of disease. Each collaborating institution followed its own protocols to collect whole blood in K2EDTA tubes. For TCRbeta analysis, collaborators shipped samples as frozen whole blood, isolated PBMCs, or DNA extracted from either of those sample types.

Rearrangement joined TRBV7-2 to TRBJ2-2; TRBD1 fits 8 bases in the junction. Sequenced sample: peripheral blood. This clonotype was obtained from a woman between 65 and 79 years old with COVID-19, enrolled during active disease. CDR3 region: CASSLERTGMTGELFF. The DNA sequence follows: TGTGCCAGCAGCTTAGAAAGGACAGGGATGACCGGGGAGCTGTTTTTT.